What follows describes a single TCR beta chain. This record comes from a study of blood T cell repertoires in COVID-19. Study as a whole: Both acute and convalescent COVID-19 samples were obtained from the United States, Italy and Spain. The analysed material was cDNA or gDNA that came from T cells, B-cell-depleted T cells, or PBMCs.

J was trimmed by 8 bases and V by 2 bases; bases with no gene match: 6. The CDR3 runs 15 residues. Germline CDR1 SGHTA, CDR2 FQGNSA. As originally analysed: From reference gene primer amplification, estimates of nucleated cell counts were derived. Clones were read by immunoSEQ multiplex PCR, and TCRdb kept only the in-frame ones, dropping some. V and J calls and clone size come straight from that table; D and trimming were deduced from the DNA. The sample holds about 220,000 clones, roughly nine tenths seen once. Cohort 3 recovered donors had two negative PCRs, clearance, or symptom resolution. The sequence came from a woman aged 25 to 39 who had recovered from COVID-19. The sample consisted of PBMCs or T cells enriched from blood (not recorded which). The chain uses TRBV7-2 and TRBJ2-1; 10 bases match TRBD2. The CDR3 bases are TGTGCCAGCAGCTTACGGCCTAGCGGGGGAGATGAGCAGTTCTTC. This gives the protein CASSLRPSGGDEQFF. The entire variable domain, with the rest obtained from reference TRBV7-2 and TRBJ2-1, is as follows: GAGVSQSPSNKVTEKGKDVELRCDPISGHTALYWYRQSLGQGLEFLIYFQGNSAPDKSGLPSDRFSAERTGGSVSTLTIQRTQQEDSAVYLCASSLRPSGGDEQFFGPGTRLTVL.